This T cell receptor (beta chain) was sequenced in a study of identical twins. Findings and limits, study-wide: A cross-sectional statistical analysis, not follow-up of the same donors, supported the conclusions. Within twin pairs, the out-of-frame alpha sequences they shared showed excess low generation probability. Partial confounding of zero-insertion analyses by invariant MAIT and iNKT cells was possible.

Concerning this clonotype itself: Antigen specificity is unknown.

Germline trimming cut 1 base from V and 6 bases from J; bases unmatched to any gene: 10. CDR3 length: 17 residues. The authors used template switching to add a universal primer site and gave cDNA unique molecular identifiers. A single record per CDR3 protein comes from TCRdb applying MiXCR to the 5' RACE reads. The repertoire includes fewer than 450,000 distinct CDR3 sequences, 9% to 10% of them detected once, and around 8.6% sits in the top ten. The sample comprised naive T cells sorted from blood. The receptor was derived from a woman in her 50s in good health. This chain connects TRBV12-3 or TRBV12-4 to TRBJ2-1, with TRBD2 matching 9 bases. The CDR3 reads CASSLVQGLAHSNEQFF. CDR3 DNA: TGTGCCAGCAGTTTAGTTCAGGGACTAGCTCACAGCAATGAGCAGTTCTTC.